The 29 T cell receptor beta chains presented below share a single source sample, sequenced in a study of T cell responses to AZD1222 COVID-19 vaccine. The assay was immunoSEQ multiplex PCR, and TCRdb's table has in-frame clones only and misses some. Among approximately 170,000 clones, 70% to 90% were seen once, and the ten largest hold 11%. The sequencing used peripheral blood, collected 28 days after the second AZD1222 dose. The receptors here all came from an adult who received the AZD1222 COVID-19 vaccine.

The chain is built from TRBV6-5 and TRBJ1-2, with D possibly TRBD1 on 5 matching bases. The CDR3 totals 16 residues. V was trimmed by 0 bases and J by 4 bases, leaving 15 bases between them. The germline gives CDR1 MNHEY, CDR2 SVGAGI. The CDR3 loop is CASSYSILGGGYGYTF. The CDR3 DNA reads as TGTGCCAGCAGTTACTCGATTTTGGGGGGTGGCTATGGCTACACCTTC.

The chain joins TRBV6-5 to TRBJ1-5, with 8 bases fitting TRBD1. CDR3 length: 13 residues. The germline V gene has CDR1 MNHEY and CDR2 SVGAGI. J was trimmed by 7 bases and V by 5 bases; bases with no gene match: 4. The CDR3 reads CASSPQGAQPQHF. The CDR3 nucleotides are TGTGCCAGCAGTCCGCAGGGGGCACAGCCCCAGCATTTT.

This chain links TRBV5-1 with TRBJ2-7; 8 bases align to TRBD1. J was trimmed by 3 bases and V by 4 bases; bases with no gene match: 9. Germline V gives CDR1 SGHRS, CDR2 YFSETQ. The CDR3 is 15 residues long. CDR3 amino acids: CASSIGQGSIYEQYF. DNA for the CDR3: TGCGCCAGCAGCATCGGACAGGGAAGCATCTACGAGCAGTACTTC.

V is TRBV6-5 and J is TRBJ1-1; possibly TRBD1 for D (5 bases). Trimming removed 6 bases from V and 0 bases from J, with 11 bases in between. This CDR3 is 14 amino acids long. CDR1 is MNHEY and CDR2 is SVGAGI in the germline V gene. The CDR3 protein is CASSPQGVNTEAFF. In DNA, the CDR3 is TGTGCCAGCAGCCCCCAGGGAGTGAACACTGAAGCTTTCTTT.

The chain carries TRBV10-2 and TRBJ2-7; D unresolved. The CDR3 contains 13 residues. CDR1 is WSHSY, CDR2 SAAADI, per germline. V lost 6 bases to trimming and J lost 4 bases, with 13 bases between them. The CDR3 nucleotides are TGCGCCAGCAGGGCCCCCTCGGCGTACGAGCAGTACTTC. As protein: CASRAPSAYEQYF.

V gene TRBV7-9 combines with J gene TRBJ1-2; D is possibly TRBD1 (5 bases). Trimming took off 5 bases at V and 2 bases at J, with 9 bases between the two ends. The CDR3 contains 13 residues. Germline assignment: CDR1 SEHNR and CDR2 FQNEAQ (reference sequence). DNA for the CDR3: TGTGCCAGCAGCGTACAGGAGAACTATGGCTACACCTTC. As protein: CASSVQENYGYTF.

The chain couples TRBV18 to TRBJ1-6; D ambiguous. Per the germline V gene, CDR1 is KGHSH and CDR2 is LQKENI. This CDR3 region has 13 residues. V was clipped by 6 bases and J by 8 bases, with 11 bases between them. Here the CDR3 reads CASSTTGDSPLHF. The CDR3 nucleotides read TGTGCCAGCTCGACCACTGGGGATTCACCCCTCCACTTT.

The CDR3 coding sequence is TGTGCCAGCAGCTCTCGGACAGGTAATGAGCAGTTCTTC. It encodes CASSSRTGNEQFF. The chain employs TRBV7-3 and TRBJ2-1; 7 nucleotides line up with TRBD1. The germline V gene encodes CDR1 SGHTA and CDR2 FQGTGA. The CDR3 sequence is 13 residues long. V was pared by 4 bases and J by 7 bases, with 4 bases of the junction left unmatched.

The chain is built from TRBV7-9 and TRBJ2-3; 7 bases line up with TRBD2. Germline V lookup: CDR1 SEHNR, CDR2 FQNEAQ (reference sequence). J was trimmed by 1 base and V by 5 bases; bases with no gene match: 6. This CDR3 spans 15 amino acids. DNA for the CDR3: TGTGCCAGCAGCCTAGGAAGCGGGGGCACAGATACGCAGTATTTT. This codes for CASSLGSGGTDTQYF.

This chain connects TRBV6-5 to TRBJ2-5; TRBD1 matches at 9 bases. The CDR3 has 13 amino acids. Trimming removed 8 bases from V and 5 bases from J; junction bases left unmatched: 6. Germline loops: CDR1 MNHEY, CDR2 SVGAGI. CDR3 sequence: CASRTGVRETQYF. The CDR3 bases are TGTGCCAGCCGGACAGGGGTTCGTGAGACCCAGTACTTC.

V is TRBV19 and J is TRBJ1-3; D is undetermined. CDR1 is LNHDA, CDR2 SQIVND, per germline (reference sequence). The CDR3 runs to 14 residues. Trimming took 7 bases from V and 2 from J, leaving 12 bases between them. As DNA, the CDR3 is TGTGCCAGTACCCCCTCCGGAGCTGGAAACACCATATATTTT. It codes for CASTPSGAGNTIYF.

This rearrangement joins TRBV15 to TRBJ1-6; D remains ambiguous. The CDR3 spans 15 residues. CDR1 LNHNV and CDR2 YYDKDF come from the germline V gene (reference sequence). V was pared by 3 bases and J by 4 bases, with 10 bases between. The CDR3 loop reads CATSSQNFYNSPLHF. The DNA for the CDR3 is TGTGCCACCAGCAGCCAGAACTTTTATAATTCACCCCTCCACTTT.

The genes are TRBV6-6 and TRBJ1-1, with D unresolved. Per germline, CDR1 MNHNY and CDR2 SVGAGI (reference sequence). The V end was cut by 8 bases, the J end by 3 bases, with 13 bases between. This CDR3 is built from 13 residues. The CDR3 loop is CASGLDGDTEAFF. The CDR3 region has the DNA TGTGCCAGCGGGCTCGACGGGGACACTGAAGCTTTCTTT.

This rearrangement joins TRBV7-2 to TRBJ1-4, with D unresolved. There are 13 residues in the CDR3. Germline assignment: CDR1 SGHTA and CDR2 FQGNSA. Trimming left V 5 bases short and J 8 bases short, with 12 bases between. In nucleotides, the CDR3 is TGTGCCAGCAGCCAAAGGGTCCGAGAAAAACTGTTTTTT. Translating it yields CASSQRVREKLFF.

The chain joins TRBV7-3 to TRBJ1-1, with D hard to call. The CDR3 length is 13 residues. Deletions cut 2 bases from V and 4 bases from J, with 8 bases between. Germline V gene lookup returns CDR1 SGHTA and CDR2 FQGTGA. CDR3 bases: TGTGCCAGCAGCTTACACGGTTCCACTGAAGCTTTCTTT. The encoded protein is CASSLHGSTEAFF.

With regard to this clone: At one of its ends the junction is not consistent with the germline gene, which may arise from a read error. DNA for the CDR3: TGTGCCGGCAGGGGGAGCACAGATACGCAGTATTTT. Translated: CAGRGSTDTQYF. The rearrangement joins TRBV6-6 to TRBJ2-3, with TRBD1 identical over 7 bases. This CDR3 region has 12 residues. The germline V gene has CDR1 MNHNY and CDR2 SVGAGI (reference sequence).

This chain connects TRBV4-2 to TRBJ2-7; possible D gene TRBD1, 6 bases. In germline, CDR1 is LGHNA, CDR2 YNFKEQ. Trimming shortened V by 0 bases and J by 4 bases, and 7 bases separated the two germline ends. This CDR3 comprises 13 residues. CDR3 coding DNA: TGTGCCAGCAGCCAAGAACAGGGTTACGAGCAGTACTTC. Protein product: CASSQEQGYEQYF.

Regarding this clone: Distinct nucleotide sequences in the sample also encode this CDR3. V usage is TRBV5-6 and J usage is TRBJ1-2; D is undetermined. The CDR3 is 13 amino acids. CDR1 and CDR2 from the germline V gene are SGHDT and YYEEEE. V was trimmed by 1 base and J by 4 bases, leaving 8 bases between them. CDR3 nucleotides: TGTGCCAGCAGCTTGAACGGGCTCTATGGCTACACCTTC. It specifies CASSLNGLYGYTF.

The rearrangement uses TRBV29-1 and TRBJ2-5; 8 positions agree with TRBD1. The germline gives CDR1 SQVTM, CDR2 ANQGSEA. The CDR3 totals 12 residues. Germline trimming cut 6 bases from V and 2 bases from J; bases unmatched to any gene: 2. CDR3 sequence reads: CSVGTGQETQYF. CDR3 nucleotide sequence: TGCAGCGTCGGGACAGGACAAGAGACCCAGTACTTC.

The chain employs TRBV2 and TRBJ2-7; weak D call: TRBD2 (7 bases). V was trimmed by 5 bases and J by 12 bases, leaving 14 bases between them. Germline assignment: CDR1 SNHLY and CDR2 FYNNEI. This CDR3 has 11 amino acids. The CDR3 reads CASSFSGEGYF. CDR3 in DNA: TGTGCCAGCAGTTTCTCAGGGGAGGGGTACTTC.

The chain couples TRBV6-5 to TRBJ2-3; a possible D gene is TRBD1 (5 bases). The CDR3 consists of 15 residues. Trimming pared 5 bases from V and 2 bases from J, leaving 14 bases between. Germline CDR1 reads MNHEY; CDR2 reads SVGAGI. The CDR3 DNA follows: TGTGCCAGCAGTACCCGGCAGGGCACCACAGATACGCAGTATTTT. Amino acids: CASSTRQGTTDTQYF.

This chain joins TRBV5-6 and TRBJ1-4, with no clear D. The V end was cut by 1 base, the J end by 6 bases, with 13 bases between. Germline lookup yields CDR1 SGHDT and CDR2 YYEEEE. The CDR3 covers 15 residues. This chain's CDR3 is CASSLRDQPHEKLFF. DNA for the CDR3: TGTGCCAGCAGCTTGAGGGATCAGCCCCATGAAAAACTGTTTTTT.

The rearrangement uses TRBV6-7 and TRBJ2-1; 7 bases map to TRBD1. TRBV6-7 is sorted into the ORF group, with uncertain function. This CDR3 comprises 13 residues. J lost 16 bases, V lost 0 bases, and 9 bases had no gene match. Here the CDR3 reads CASSYSDCSGGFF. In nucleotides, the CDR3 is TGTGCCAGCAGTTACTCTGACTGTTCAGGGGGTTTCTTC.

This sequence joins TRBV10-2 and TRBJ1-4; 7 nucleotides agree with TRBD1. CDR3 size: 14 residues. Trimming cost V 5 bases and J 6 bases; bases outside gene matches: 6. From germline, CDR1 is WSHSY and CDR2 SAAADI. The CDR3 DNA reads TGCGCCAGCAGTCCCTGGACAGGACATGAAAAACTGTTTTTT. Its translation: CASSPWTGHEKLFF.

CDR3 in DNA: TGTGCCAGCACCACCTCCGGGACAGGGGGCGGCACTGAAGCTTTCTTT. Amino acids: CASTTSGTGGGTEAFF. V is TRBV27 and J is TRBJ1-1, with 12 nucleotides matching TRBD1. The J segment lost 4 bases and the V segment lost 7 bases, leaving 10 bases of the junction unmatched. This CDR3 is built from 16 residues. Germline CDR1 reads MNHEY; CDR2 reads SMNVEV (reference sequence).

The gene calls are TRBV6-5 and TRBJ1-2; 8 bases agree with TRBD1. The ends lost 4 bases at V and 4 bases at J; junction bases unmatched: 8. Germline V gene data show CDR1 as MNHEY and CDR2 as SVGAGI. The CDR3 is 15 residues long. CDR3 in amino acids: CASSFAGTGSYGYTF. The DNA for the CDR3 is TGTGCCAGCAGTTTCGCCGGGACAGGCAGCTATGGCTACACCTTC.

J is TRBJ1-3 and V is TRBV7-8; D is uncertain. The V end lost 1 base, the J end lost 2 bases, and 12 bases lay between the germline ends. The CDR3 is made up of 16 amino acids. Germline V lookup: CDR1 SGHVS, CDR2 FQNEAQ. As DNA, the CDR3 is TGTGCCAGCAGCTTAGTAATCGTGGGGACTGGAAACACCATATATTTT. It encodes CASSLVIVGTGNTIYF.

The chain joins TRBV30 to TRBJ1-2; 7 nucleotides line up with TRBD1. The CDR3 covers 13 residues. CDR1 is GTSNPN, CDR2 SVGIG, per germline (reference sequence). V dropped 4 bases and J dropped 3; count of bases not matched to a gene: 5. The CDR3 loop is CAWTSGTDYGYTF. The CDR3, as DNA: TGTGCCTGGACCAGCGGGACAGACTATGGCTACACCTTC. Together with reference TRBV30 and TRBJ1-2, the CDR3 gives the full variable domain: SQTIHQWPATLVQPVGSPLSLECTVEGTSNPNLYWYRQAAGRGLQLLFYSVGIGQISSEVPQNLSASRPQDRQFILSSKKLLLSDSGFYLCAWTSGTDYGYTFGSGTRLTVV.

This clone was seen only once. The CDR3 nucleotides are TGTGCCAGCAGCTCCTGGGGGGGGGAATCCCCTGGAAACACCATATATTTT. Amino acids: CASSSWGGESPGNTIYF. This chain uses TRBV13 with TRBJ1-3, with D perhaps matching TRBD1 (5 bases). The CDR3 is 17 residues long. V was shortened by 4 bases and J by 2 bases, with 18 bases between the two germline ends. CDR1 and CDR2 from the germline V gene are PRHDT and FYEKMQ (reference sequence).